This section outlines one TCR beta chain sequence together with its context. No antigen is known for it. Base-call qualities are not available, and no considerably larger clone is one nucleotide away. Participants were included only if at least one PBMC sample before ART initiation and at least two post-ART samples were available. All participants with HIV were treated in the United States of America. Before DNA extraction, cryopreserved samples containing 1-10 million PBMC were thawed and washed. At the time of the earliest PBMC sample, participants with HIV were aged between about 20 and 54 years. Each participant contributed PBMC samples from 1-4 timepoints before ART initiation and 2-8 timepoints after ART initiation, with a median of 7 samples. For every participant, serial HIV viral load, CD4+ T-cell count, ART history and demographic data were obtained. Using a Qiagen kit on a QIAcube, genomic DNA was extracted from unsorted PBMC, with samples processed in batches of 12.

Trimming takes 6 bases from V and 2 bases from J, and the germline ends sit 10 bases apart. CDR1 and CDR2 (SNHLY, FYNNEI) derive from the germline V gene. The CDR3 sequence holds 13 residues, the cysteine and phenylalanine included. Just CDR3 DNA is preserved here, 39 bases in frame from base 1. The data belong to a study of long-term antiretroviral therapy in people with HIV (dated by TCRdb to 2021 to 2024). About the investigation overall: The earliest samples were collected about a decade before the 2015 WHO recommendation for immediate ART, when ART was typically delayed until CD4 counts fell. This retrospective serial study examined whether starting ART and sustained HIV suppression were associated with changes in the composition and diversity of the TRB repertoire in peripheral blood. A total of 192 cryopreserved PBMC samples were contributed to the cohort by 30 adults with confirmed HIV infection, with samples collected serially over a mean of about 6 years (range 1-12). Of the approximately 30 participants with HIV, approximately ten were female. Test extractions of a monoclonal T-cell line alongside about 35 polyclonal samples showed no cross-contamination during QIAcube processing.

Sequencing of the TRB variable region was done with the immunoSEQ hsTCRB v3.0 assay at survey level resolution. The target sequencing depth for TRB was about 40,000-55,000 T-cell genomes per sample. TRB libraries were pooled and sequenced on an Illumina MiSeq using a v3 150-cycle kit. For the original study's pipeline: Repertoire analysis was run in R within a reproducible Nextflow workflow that covered QC, data transformation and analysis. LymphoSeq2, an R package for AIRR-Seq data exploration, was used to implement custom analyses. Four samples yielding fewer than 5000 total TRB sequences were excluded, leaving over 150 analyzed HIV repertoires. Among the 200 or so HIV repertoires that were kept, roughly 58 were collected before ART initiation and over 120 were collected after ART initiation. Repertoires were downsampled to 5000 TRB nucleotide sequences, and summary statistics were averaged over 100 downsampling iterations. The analysis kept only TRB sequences whose CDR3 regions were at least seven amino acids long. Diversity was assessed using a clonality score derived from Shannon entropy and using the Gini coefficient. In the repertoire networks, any two of the top 5000 CDR3 amino acid sequences were linked whenever the two sequences differed by an edit distance of one. GLIPH2 predicted antigen specificity groups and MHC restriction for TRB CDR3 amino acid sequences. Known CMV, EBV, HIV or tissue antigen associations were flagged by matching CDR3 amino acid sequences against VDJdb and McPAS-TCR. Pre-ART, post-ART and control groups were compared with Wilcoxon signed-rank tests and Holm-Bonferroni correction. Drawn from immuneACCESS, this table holds only the in-frame rearrangements with V and J called that TCRdb kept. Clones are partly lost; checked studies trace under half to an unresolved V gene and leave the rest unexplained. V and J calls and clone size are given by that table; D and trimming were obtained from the DNA. The sample has 12,000 or so clones on record, 79% of them singletons. The ten largest clones add up to 11% of the sample.

Broad study findings and their caveats: The samples were dated from about 2004 to 2018, and the ART regimens that were used may be less effective than current ART regimens. No data were available on ART adherence, viral resistance or therapy changes, limiting inferences about post-ART repertoire changes. HIV repertoires had narrower CDR3 length ranges than controls, and the network structure suggested an antigen-experienced repertoire that shifted only slightly toward naive after ART. Since PBMC availability was limited, sequencing covered only the TCR beta chain, with no alpha chain pairing. Expanded TRB clones identified before ART initiation dominated the repertoire at all time points, although this dominance fluctuated and declined in many PLHIV after ART. Starting ART was linked to a significant rise in TRB diversity, yet even with long-term ART the diversity remained significantly lower than in transplant donor controls. Because pre-ART samples had limited cell numbers, profiling was done on unsorted PBMC rather than on sorted CD4+ and CD8+ T cells.

This sequence originates from a woman in her forties with HIV. The rearranged segments are TRBV2 and TRBJ2-5, with a weak D call of TRBD1 (5 bases match). Specimen: unsorted PBMCs, collected 0.8 years before starting antiretroviral therapy. The base sequence is TGTGCCAGCAGCAGGGAAATTCAAGAGACCCAGTACTTC. This yields the protein CASSREIQETQYF.